This entry lists 32 T cell receptor beta chains sequenced from one sample in a study of T cell changes during pregnancy in multiple sclerosis. Only in-frame clones appear in the TCRdb table, and some are missing; sequencing was by immunoSEQ multiplex PCR. The sample lists 50,000 to 75,000 clones; over 85% were seen once. Here the sequenced sample was peripheral blood, taken in the first trimester of pregnancy. Receptors were obtained from a female donor in good health, enrolled as a control in a pregnancy study.

The chain is built from TRBV4-2 and TRBJ2-5; D gene uncertain. V lost 0 bases to trimming and J lost 2 bases, with 10 bases between them. CDR1 is LGHNA, CDR2 YNFKEQ, per germline. The CDR3 contains 15 residues. In nucleotides, the CDR3 is TGTGCCAGCAGCCAAGAGGCAGGCCGGCAAGAGACCCAGTACTTC. It encodes CASSQEAGRQETQYF.

This chain uses TRBV9 with TRBJ2-2; 7 bases match TRBD1. Germline values: CDR1 SGDLS, CDR2 YYNGEE. V dropped 0 bases and J dropped 3; count of bases not matched to a gene: 5. This CDR3 is built from 16 residues. CDR3: CASSVAGDSYTGELFF. CDR3 nucleotide sequence: TGTGCCAGCAGCGTAGCTGGGGACAGTTACACCGGGGAGCTGTTTTTT.

The chain joins TRBV9 to TRBJ2-1; D not certain. This CDR3 region has 14 residues. V was clipped by 3 bases and J by 4 bases, with 11 bases between them. The germline V gene has CDR1 SGDLS and CDR2 YYNGEE. The CDR3 DNA reads as TGTGCCAGCAGCGCCGGTAACGCTTACAATGAGCAGTTCTTC. This translates into CASSAGNAYNEQFF.

V is TRBV29-1 and J is TRBJ1-1; D is undetermined. V lost 5 bases to trimming and J lost 5 bases, with 12 bases between them. The CDR3 is 12 residues long. Germline V gives CDR1 SQVTM, CDR2 ANQGSEA. CDR3 region: CSVRTGETEAFF. In DNA form, the CDR3 reads TGCAGCGTTAGAACGGGAGAAACTGAAGCTTTCTTT. The variable domain in full, with the rest retrieved from reference TRBV29-1 and TRBJ1-1, is SAVISQKPSRDICQRGTSLTIQCQVDSQVTMMFWYRQQPGQSLTLIATANQGSEATYESGFVIDKFPISRPNLTFSTLTVSNMSPEDSSIYLCSVRTGETEAFFGQGTRLTVV.

The gene calls are TRBV10-3 and TRBJ2-5; 10 nucleotides match TRBD2. Germline-derived CDR1 and CDR2 are ENHRY and SYGVKD. The CDR3 sequence is 17 residues long. V gave up 0 bases and J gave up 4 bases; unmatched junction bases: 8. The CDR3 protein is CAISESMASGGAETQYF. CDR3 sequence (DNA): TGTGCCATCAGTGAGTCGATGGCAAGCGGGGGGGCAGAGACCCAGTACTTC.

V is TRBV5-4 and J is TRBJ2-3; 12 positions agree with TRBD2. Looked up from germline, CDR1 is SGHNT and CDR2 is YYREEE (reference sequence). CDR3 size: 16 residues. With V trimmed by 5 bases and J by 6 bases, 10 bases remained unmatched. Here the CDR3 reads CASRQTSGSERDTQYF. DNA of the CDR3: TGTGCCAGCAGGCAGACTAGCGGGAGTGAACGGGATACGCAGTATTTT.

The chain employs TRBV5-6 and TRBJ1-2; TRBD1 agrees at 8 bases. The CDR3 consists of 14 residues. V was clipped by 2 bases and J by 8 bases; unmatched bases: 8. Germline values: CDR1 SGHDT, CDR2 YYEEEE. CDR3 protein: CASSLYDRGKGYTF. The CDR3 nucleotides read TGTGCCAGCAGCTTATATGACAGGGGCAAAGGCTACACCTTC.

This clone was observed once. The germline gene is not matched at one end of the junction; a read error may be the cause. V is TRBV2 and J is TRBJ2-5, with a possible D match to TRBD2 (6 bases). The CDR3 is made up of 16 amino acids. Germline CDR1 and CDR2: SNHLY and FYNNEI. The CDR3 region has the DNA TGTGCCAGCAGTGAAGAAGTTGGAGGAGGGGTTTTAAGAAAGGACTTC. This gives the protein CASSEEVGGGVLRKDF.

This chain connects TRBV19 to TRBJ1-1, with 8 bases that match TRBD1. The trim removed 4 bases at V and 5 bases at J, leaving 9 bases unmatched. The germline V gene has CDR1 LNHDA and CDR2 SQIVND (reference sequence). CDR3 length: 15 residues. CDR3 sequence reads: CASSTKDRGITEAFF. CDR3 sequence (DNA): TGTGCCAGTAGTACTAAAGACAGGGGTATAACTGAAGCTTTCTTT.

The CDR3, as DNA: TGCGCCAGCAGCTTGGCCGGCAGGGTGGATGAGCAGTTCTTC. This encodes CASSLAGRVDEQFF. This rearrangement joins TRBV5-1 to TRBJ2-1; possible D gene TRBD1, 5 bases. The germline gives CDR1 SGHRS, CDR2 YFSETQ. Trimming left V 0 bases short and J 8 bases short, with 12 bases between. This CDR3 has 14 amino acids. The full variable domain, completed using reference TRBV5-1 and TRBJ2-1, is KAGVTQTPRYLIKTRGQQVTLSCSPISGHRSVSWYQQTPGQGLQFLFEYFSETQRNKGNFPGRFSGRQFSNSRSEMNVSTLELGDSALYLCASSLAGRVDEQFFGPGTRLTVL.

This chain links TRBV11-3 with TRBJ2-7; TRBD1 might be the D (5 bases). The germline V gene has CDR1 SGHNT and CDR2 YENEEA. The length of the CDR3 is 14 residues. The ends were cut back, 2 bases at V and 2 bases at J, with 10 bases in the middle. CDR3 sequence reads: CASSLPGRPYEQYF. The CDR3, as DNA: TGTGCCAGCAGCTTACCAGGGCGTCCCTACGAGCAGTACTTC.

The V and J genes are TRBV19 and TRBJ2-2, with TRBD1 identical over 12 bases. Germline-derived CDR1 and CDR2 are LNHDA and SQIVND (reference sequence). The CDR3 runs 17 residues. The V and J ends lost 5 bases and 3 bases, in that order; junction bases with no gene match: 7. CDR3 sequence (DNA): TGTGCCAGTAGTTCCCGGGACAGGGGGCAGGACACCGGGGAGCTGTTTTTT. Its translation: CASSSRDRGQDTGELFF.

The J gene is TRBJ2-6, the V gene TRBV4-3; the D gene is possibly TRBD2 (6 bases). The germline V and J ends were trimmed by 4 bases and 0 bases, with 10 bases remaining between them. The germline V gene has CDR1 LGHNA and CDR2 YSLEER. The CDR3 totals 16 residues. The CDR3: CASSPVGGSGANVLTF. CDR3 nucleotide sequence: TGCGCCAGCAGCCCCGTGGGGGGCTCTGGGGCCAACGTCCTGACTTTC.

The chain's CDR3 is CASRSTVLYGYTF. DNA for the CDR3: TGTGCCAGCAGGTCGACAGTTCTGTATGGCTACACCTTC. The gene calls are TRBV6-5 and TRBJ1-2; a possible D gene is TRBD1 (5 bases). The CDR3 length is 13 residues. Trimming left V 6 bases short and J 5 bases short, with 13 bases between. Germline-derived CDR1 and CDR2 are MNHEY and SVGAGI.

The V call is TRBV5-1, the J call TRBJ1-1; no firm D call. The V and J ends lost 4 bases and 0 bases respectively, with 7 bases between them. CDR3 length equals 13 residues. Per the germline V gene, CDR1 is SGHRS and CDR2 is YFSETQ. Here the CDR3 reads CASSPVLNTEAFF. The DNA of the CDR3 is TGCGCCAGCAGCCCAGTTTTGAACACTGAAGCTTTCTTT.

The J gene is TRBJ2-2, the V gene TRBV5-6; 14 bases are shared with TRBD2. With V trimmed by 4 bases and J by 6 bases, 2 bases remained unmatched. The CDR3 sequence is 15 residues long. Germline CDR1 and CDR2: SGHDT and YYEEEE. The DNA of the CDR3 is TGTGCCAGCAGCAGACTAGCGGGAGGGTCCGGGGAGCTGTTTTTT. Residues: CASSRLAGGSGELFF.

The rearrangement uses TRBV28 and TRBJ2-2; possible D gene TRBD2, 5 bases. CDR1 and CDR2 from the germline V gene are MDHEN and SYDVKM. This CDR3 comprises 13 residues. The germline V and J ends were trimmed by 6 bases and 2 bases, with 7 bases remaining between them. The CDR3 coding sequence is TGTGCCAGCAGAGCGGAAAACACCGGGGAGCTGTTTTTT. Protein sequence: CASRAENTGELFF.

The chain couples TRBV27 to TRBJ2-7; D is perhaps TRBD1 (5 bases). Between the trimmed V and J ends, which lost 3 bases and 2 bases, there was a span of 11 bases. The CDR3 runs 14 residues. Per germline, CDR1 MNHEY and CDR2 SMNVEV (reference sequence). This CDR3 reads CASSFGHTTYEQYF. In DNA, the CDR3 is TGTGCCAGCAGTTTTGGACATACAACCTACGAGCAGTACTTC.

The genes are TRBV30 and TRBJ2-1; TRBD2 matches at 12 bases. The CDR3 is 15 amino acids. Germline V CDR1 and CDR2: GTSNPN, SVGIG (reference sequence). V lost 0 bases and J lost 6; bases outside the gene matches: 3. This CDR3 reads CAWSVRLAGANEQFF. The CDR3 DNA follows: TGTGCCTGGAGTGTCCGACTAGCGGGAGCCAATGAGCAGTTCTTC.

This clone is a singleton in its sample. This chain joins TRBV11-2 and TRBJ1-5, with TRBD1 identical over 8 bases. The trim removed 5 bases at V and 3 bases at J, leaving 6 bases unmatched. The CDR3 totals 15 residues. Germline V gene data show CDR1 as SGHAT and CDR2 as FQNNGV. The CDR3 sequence is CASSPGTGANQPQHF. In DNA, the CDR3 is TGTGCCAGCAGCCCGGGGACAGGCGCCAATCAGCCCCAGCATTTT.

The gene calls are TRBV4-3 and TRBJ1-1; no clear D gene. The germline V gene has CDR1 LGHNA and CDR2 YSLEER. This CDR3 comprises 13 residues. V shed 1 base and J shed 10 bases, with 13 bases lying between them. The CDR3 nucleotides read TGCGCCAGCAGCCAAGGTTTTGGTACCGGAGCTTTCTTT. As protein: CASSQGFGTGAFF.

The chain employs TRBV28 and TRBJ2-1; 7 positions agree with TRBD2. CDR1 is MDHEN and CDR2 is SYDVKM in the germline V gene. The junction had 10 bases not matched to a gene; V was cut back by 5 bases and J by 6 bases. CDR3 size: 15 residues. The CDR3 nucleotides read TGTGCCAGCAGTCCAAGGAGCGGGATGGGCAATGAGCAGTTCTTC. Residues: CASSPRSGMGNEQFF.

The chain is built from TRBV7-3 and TRBJ2-3; 10 bases fit TRBD2. The germline V gene has CDR1 SGHTA and CDR2 FQGTGA. J lost 0 bases, V lost 3 bases, and 3 bases had no gene match. The CDR3 contains 16 residues. This CDR3 reads CASSFEGLASTDTQYF. In nucleotides, the CDR3 is TGTGCCAGCAGCTTCGAGGGACTAGCGAGCACAGATACGCAGTATTTT. Using reference TRBV7-3 and TRBJ2-3 for the parts outside the CDR3, the full variable domain is GAGVSQTPSNKVTEKGKYVELRCDPISGHTALYWYRQSLGQGPEFLIYFQGTGAADDSGLPNDRFFAVRPEGSVSTLKIQRTERGDSAVYLCASSFEGLASTDTQYFGPGTRLTVL.

As to this clone: The same CDR3 arises from other DNA sequences in this sample as well. The chain joins TRBV10-3 to TRBJ2-3; D perhaps matches TRBD2 (6 bases). Germline assignment: CDR1 ENHRY and CDR2 SYGVKD. The CDR3 totals 14 residues. V shed 2 bases and J shed 14 bases, with 20 bases lying between them. The CDR3 sequence is CAISEGNCWSSAYF. The CDR3 DNA reads TGTGCCATCAGTGAGGGTAACTGCTGGTCTAGCGCGTATTTT.

The chain employs TRBV19 and TRBJ2-7; a weak D match, TRBD2 (6 bases). This CDR3 comprises 14 residues. The V end was cut by 5 bases, the J end by 3 bases, with 14 bases between. CDR1 is LNHDA, CDR2 SQIVND, per germline (reference sequence). This chain's CDR3 is CASSFQGGNYEQYF. Here the CDR3 DNA reads TGTGCCAGTAGTTTCCAGGGAGGCAACTACGAGCAGTACTTC.

The J gene is TRBJ2-5, the V gene TRBV11-3, with D maybe TRBD1 (5 bases). This CDR3 comprises 16 residues. CDR1 SGHNT and CDR2 YENEEA come from the germline V gene. The germline V and J ends were trimmed by 0 bases and 0 bases, with 11 bases remaining between them. CDR3 residues: CASSLEAHRNQETQYF. CDR3 in DNA: TGTGCCAGCAGCTTAGAGGCCCACAGGAACCAAGAGACCCAGTACTTC.

The rearrangement links TRBV4-1 to TRBJ1-4, with D perhaps TRBD1 (6 bases). Trimming shortened V by 1 base and J by 3 bases, and 21 bases separated the two germline ends. The CDR3 sequence is 19 residues long. Germline V CDR1 and CDR2: MGHRA, YSYEKL. This CDR3 reads CASSQAQGRGTRANEKLFF. For the CDR3, the DNA is TGCGCCAGCAGCCAAGCCCAAGGAAGGGGGACCCGGGCTAATGAAAAACTGTTTTTT.

The chain is built from TRBV4-3 and TRBJ1-2; tentative D call: TRBD1 (5 bases). From germline, CDR1 is LGHNA and CDR2 YSLEER. Between the trimmed V and J ends, which lost 2 bases and 0 bases, there was a span of 13 bases. This CDR3 has 16 residues. Written as DNA, the CDR3 is TGCGCCAGCAGCCAAATCGCAGGGATCACTAACTATGGCTACACCTTC. Translated: CASSQIAGITNYGYTF.

The V and J genes are TRBV7-8 and TRBJ2-5; 8 positions match TRBD2. Germline V gives CDR1 SGHVS, CDR2 FQNEAQ. The CDR3 loop spans 16 amino acids. With 2 bases clipped from V and 1 base from J, the junction kept 6 bases outside the gene matches. The CDR3 nucleotides read TGTGCCAGCAGCTTATTCAACGGGGGGGTCCAAGAGACCCAGTACTTC. As protein: CASSLFNGGVQETQYF.

In this sample, this clone turned up once. The J gene is TRBJ1-5, the V gene TRBV4-3, with D maybe TRBD1 (6 bases). V was pared by 0 bases and J by 1 base, with 7 bases between. The CDR3 spans 15 residues. From germline, CDR1 is LGHNA and CDR2 YSLEER. CDR3 sequence: CASSQDGQSNQPQHF. The DNA of the CDR3 is TGCGCCAGCAGCCAAGACGGACAGAGCAATCAGCCCCAGCATTTT.

The chain has TRBV4-2 and TRBJ2-7; 7 positions agree with TRBD2. Trimming took 1 base from V and 2 from J; bases not matched to a gene: 2. This CDR3 has 14 residues. From germline, CDR1 is LGHNA and CDR2 YNFKEQ. CDR3 residues: CASSQALATYEQYF. DNA for the CDR3: TGTGCCAGCAGCCAAGCACTAGCGACCTACGAGCAGTACTTC.

The rearrangement uses TRBV5-6 and TRBJ1-1; TRBD1 aligns across 9 bases. V lost 2 bases, J lost 5 bases, and 10 bases stayed unmatched. CDR1 SGHDT and CDR2 YYEEEE come from the germline V gene. The CDR3 contains 16 residues. Here the CDR3 reads CASSFEAYRGQTEAFF. The DNA of the CDR3 is TGTGCCAGCAGCTTCGAGGCCTACAGGGGGCAAACTGAAGCTTTCTTT.